Each of the 20 T cell receptor beta chains below was sequenced from the same sample in a study of Graves' ophthalmopathy and Graves' hyperthyroidism. Amplification of the TCR beta CDR3 regions used RNA transcripts (as template). An initial RT-PCR round employing HTBI primers preceded a second-round multiplex PCR. Using its own MiXCR run on the multiplex PCR reads, TCRdb lists one record per CDR3 protein. The table has a few hundred thousand distinct CDR3 sequences, 17% seen once. Sequencing used peripheral blood. Every receptor here comes from an adult woman with stable Graves' hyperthyroidism.

This clonotype occurred many times. V and J are TRBV15 and TRBJ1-1; possible D gene TRBD1, 6 bases. CDR3 length: 14 residues. CDR1 is LNHNV and CDR2 is YYDKDF in the germline V gene (reference sequence). Trimming took off 0 bases at V and 10 bases at J, with 15 bases between the two ends. CDR3: CATSRDSKGEGAFF. In DNA, the CDR3 is TGTGCCACCAGCAGAGATTCAAAGGGGGAAGGAGCTTTCTTT. Based on the CDR3 plus reference TRBV15 and TRBJ1-1, the full variable domain is DAMVIQNPRYQVTQFGKPVTLSCSQTLNHNVMYWYQQKSSQAPKLLFHYYDKDFNNEADTPDNFQSRRPNTSFCFLDIRSPGLGDTAMYLCATSRDSKGEGAFFGQGTRLTVV.

This clonotype was seen repeatedly, ten times or more. The rearrangement links TRBV12-3 or TRBV12-4 to TRBJ2-2; 9 bases agree with TRBD1. After removal of 4 bases from V and 3 bases from J, the junction contained 6 bases not matched to a gene. The CDR3 is 16 residues long. In DNA form, the CDR3 reads TGTGCCAGCAGTTACGGGGACAGGGTGCACACCGGGGAGCTGTTTTTT. It encodes CASSYGDRVHTGELFF.

Ten or more counts support this clonotype. This chain links TRBV18 with TRBJ1-1, with TRBD1 as a possible D gene (5 bases). This CDR3 is built from 12 residues. The V end was cut by 5 bases, the J end by 8 bases, with 12 bases between. Germline V gene sequence: CDR1 KGHSH, CDR2 LQKENI. The DNA for the CDR3 is TGTGCCAGCTCAGATCAGGGCGGGGAAGCTTTCTTT. Protein product: CASSDQGGEAFF.

This rearrangement joins TRBV12-3 or TRBV12-4 to TRBJ2-7; D is possibly TRBD2 (6 bases). V shed 5 bases and J shed 3 bases, with 14 bases lying between them. This CDR3 has 14 residues. CDR3 DNA sequence: TGTGCCAGCAGTCCGGGACTTGAAGTCTACGAGCAGTACTTC. Protein: CASSPGLEVYEQYF.

This clonotype appeared many times. The J gene is TRBJ1-5, the V gene TRBV7-2, with unresolved D. The germline V gene has CDR1 SGHTA and CDR2 FQGNSA. V shed 2 bases and J shed 0 bases, with 8 bases lying between them. The CDR3 sequence is 15 residues long. Here the CDR3 DNA reads TGTGCCAGCAGCTTATTGTACAGTAGCAATCAGCCCCAGCATTTT. Protein product: CASSLLYSSNQPQHF.

This clonotype was seen many times. The rearrangement uses TRBV7-3 and TRBJ2-5, with a tentative D call TRBD1 (6 bases). The V end was cut by 1 base, the J end by 2 bases, with 11 bases between. The CDR3 loop spans 15 amino acids. Germline CDR1 is SGHTA and CDR2 is FQGTGA. The CDR3 DNA is TGTGCCAGCAGCTTAAGCCCTGGACAGCAAGAGACCCAGTACTTC. The encoded protein is CASSLSPGQQETQYF.

The chain couples TRBV7-2 to TRBJ1-1; TRBD1 aligns across 7 bases. Trimming took 0 bases from V and 6 from J; bases not matched to a gene: 16. The CDR3 consists of 18 residues. The germline V gene has CDR1 SGHTA and CDR2 FQGNSA. The CDR3 nucleotides are TGTGCCAGCAGCTTAGCTCGGTGGAACAGGGGAAGGGGTCCTGAAGCTTTCTTT. Translated: CASSLARWNRGRGPEAFF.

This clonotype appeared a single time. CDR3 nucleotide sequence: TGTGCCAGCAGTTTACAGGGGGCGAAAACTGAAGCTTTCTTT. It encodes CASSLQGAKTEAFF. V usage is TRBV28 and J usage is TRBJ1-1; 8 positions match TRBD1. Germline values: CDR1 MDHEN, CDR2 SYDVKM. The CDR3 is made up of 14 amino acids. With V trimmed by 2 bases and J by 5 bases, 4 bases remained unmatched.

This clonotype was seen repeatedly, ten times or more. The chain carries TRBV20-1 and TRBJ1-1; D unclear. The ends were cut back, 0 bases at V and 4 bases at J, with 9 bases in the middle. The CDR3 loop spans 13 amino acids. CDR1 and CDR2 from the germline V gene are DFQATT and SNEGSKA (reference sequence). For the CDR3, the DNA is TGCAGTGCTAGAGATTTCAGGAGCACTGAAGCTTTCTTT. Amino acid sequence: CSARDFRSTEAFF.

This clonotype was detected ten times or more. The chain couples TRBV12-3 or TRBV12-4 to TRBJ2-6; no clear D gene. Trimming pared 2 bases from V and 0 bases from J, leaving 8 bases between. This CDR3 contains 16 residues. The CDR3 nucleotides read TGTGCCAGCAGTTTAAGACCGGCCTCTGGGGCCAACGTCCTGACTTTC. Translating it yields CASSLRPASGANVLTF.

This clonotype came up many times. The V gene is TRBV7-9, the J gene TRBJ2-5; D is unclear. Deletions cut 1 base from V and 4 bases from J, with 7 bases between. The CDR3 spans 13 residues. Per germline, CDR1 SEHNR and CDR2 FQNEAQ (reference sequence). Written as DNA, the CDR3 is TGTGCCAGCAGCTTAGGGGTTCCAGAGACCCAGTACTTC. Its translation is CASSLGVPETQYF.

This clonotype was recorded many times. The chain is built from TRBV6-1 and TRBJ1-3; D is ambiguous. Germline V gene sequence: CDR1 MNHNS, CDR2 SASEGT. Trimming stripped 7 bases from V and 3 bases from J, with 16 bases between. This CDR3 region has 15 residues. The CDR3, as DNA: TGTGCCAGCACCCCCTCCGCAGATTTTGGAAACACCATATATTTT. Amino acids: CASTPSADFGNTIYF.

This chain connects TRBV7-3 to TRBJ2-2; D possibly matches TRBD1 or TRBD2 (5 bases each). Looked up from germline, CDR1 is SGHTA and CDR2 is FQGTGA. V lost 5 bases, J lost 7 bases, and 8 bases lay in between. This CDR3 is built from 12 residues. The CDR3: CASSEGHGELFF. Here the CDR3 DNA reads TGTGCCAGCAGCGAGGGGCACGGGGAGCTGTTTTTT.

J is TRBJ2-2 and V is TRBV14; D is ambiguous. Germline V gives CDR1 SGHDN, CDR2 FVKESK. Trimming removed 5 bases at V and 6 bases at J, with 10 bases between. The CDR3 length is 13 residues. CDR3 protein: CASSNSHSGELFF. Written as DNA, the CDR3 is TGTGCCAGCAGCAACTCCCACTCCGGGGAGCTGTTTTTT. Together with reference TRBV14 and TRBJ2-2, the CDR3 gives the full variable domain: EAGVTQFPSHSVIEKGQTVTLRCDPISGHDNLYWYRRVMGKEIKFLLHFVKESKQDESGMPNNRFLAERTGGTYSTLKVQPAELEDSGVYFCASSNSHSGELFFGEGSRLTVL.

V gene TRBV11-2 combines with J gene TRBJ1-1; D gene uncertain. Germline V lookup: CDR1 SGHAT, CDR2 FQNNGV. The CDR3 covers 15 residues. V was shortened by 0 bases and J by 0 bases, with 8 bases between the two germline ends. The CDR3 DNA is TGTGCCAGCAGCTTAGAAGAAGGGTTGAACACTGAAGCTTTCTTT. This sequence encodes CASSLEEGLNTEAFF.

This clonotype was recorded many times. V gene TRBV7-8 combines with J gene TRBJ2-7; TRBD2 might be the D (5 bases). The germline V and J ends were trimmed by 5 bases and 0 bases, with 17 bases remaining between them. The CDR3 covers 16 residues. Germline V CDR1 and CDR2: SGHVS, FQNEAQ. Here the CDR3 reads CASSTSLRDGSYEQYF. In nucleotides, the CDR3 is TGTGCCAGCAGCACATCATTGAGGGATGGCTCCTACGAGCAGTACTTC.

This clonotype occurred a few times. The V gene is TRBV19, the J gene TRBJ1-5, with 8 bases that match TRBD1. The V segment lost 6 bases and the J segment 4 bases; nucleotides outside the gene matches: 5. The CDR3 consists of 14 residues. From germline, CDR1 is LNHDA and CDR2 SQIVND (reference sequence). CDR3 in DNA: TGTGCCAGTAGCGCGACAGGGGAAAATCAGCCCCAGCATTTT. Translating gives CASSATGENQPQHF.

This clonotype came up many times. The genes are TRBV11-2 and TRBJ2-4; TRBD2 is a possible D gene (7 bases). Trimming stripped 0 bases from V and 0 bases from J, with 21 bases between. Germline values: CDR1 SGHAT, CDR2 FQNNGV. This CDR3 contains 20 residues. The CDR3 here is CASSLDSGGFGGLAKNIQYF. The CDR3 DNA reads as TGTGCCAGCAGCTTAGATTCGGGGGGCTTTGGCGGGCTAGCCAAAAACATTCAGTACTTC.

Many counts were recorded for this clonotype. V is TRBV29-1 and J is TRBJ1-2; TRBD1 agrees at 8 bases. The CDR3 is 13 residues long. CDR1 SQVTM and CDR2 ANQGSEA come from the germline V gene. Trimming cost V 7 bases and J 0 bases; bases outside gene matches: 4. The CDR3 nucleotides are TGCAGCGCCGGGACAGGTGCTAACTATGGCTACACCTTC. Its protein is CSAGTGANYGYTF.

This clonotype was seen ten or more times. The chain combines TRBV27 with TRBJ2-7; possibly TRBD2 for D (5 bases). Germline CDR1 reads MNHEY; CDR2 reads SMNVEV (reference sequence). V shed 0 bases and J shed 6 bases, with 15 bases lying between them. There are 15 residues in the CDR3. The CDR3 reads CASSLSGLRTFEQYF. CDR3 nucleotide sequence: TGTGCCAGCAGTTTATCCGGACTCCGGACCTTCGAGCAGTACTTC.